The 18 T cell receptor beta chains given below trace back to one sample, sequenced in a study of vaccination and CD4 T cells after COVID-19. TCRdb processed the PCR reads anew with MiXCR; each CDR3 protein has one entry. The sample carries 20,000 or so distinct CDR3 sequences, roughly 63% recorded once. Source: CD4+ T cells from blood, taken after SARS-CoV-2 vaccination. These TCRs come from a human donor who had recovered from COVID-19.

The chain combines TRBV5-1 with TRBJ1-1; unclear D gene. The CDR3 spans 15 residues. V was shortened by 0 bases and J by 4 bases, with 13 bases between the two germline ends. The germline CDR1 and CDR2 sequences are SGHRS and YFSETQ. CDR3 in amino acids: CASSLVVGSSTEAFF. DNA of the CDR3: TGCGCCAGCAGCTTGGTGGTGGGATCTTCCACTGAAGCTTTCTTT.

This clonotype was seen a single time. The CDR3 loop reads CASSLDGGGELFF. Written as DNA, the CDR3 is TGTGCCAGCAGCTTAGACGGAGGCGGGGAGCTGTTTTTT. The chain links TRBV7-2 to TRBJ2-2; the D gene is possibly TRBD2 (5 bases). The V end lost 1 base, the J end lost 7 bases, and 7 bases lay between the germline ends. The CDR3 contains 13 residues. Looked up from germline, CDR1 is SGHTA and CDR2 is FQGNSA.

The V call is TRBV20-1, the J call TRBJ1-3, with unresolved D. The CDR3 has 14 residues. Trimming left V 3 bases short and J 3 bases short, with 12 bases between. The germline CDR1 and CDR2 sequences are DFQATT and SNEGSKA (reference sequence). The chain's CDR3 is CSARIGSFGNTIYF. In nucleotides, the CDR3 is TGCAGTGCTAGGATCGGTTCTTTTGGAAACACCATATATTTT.

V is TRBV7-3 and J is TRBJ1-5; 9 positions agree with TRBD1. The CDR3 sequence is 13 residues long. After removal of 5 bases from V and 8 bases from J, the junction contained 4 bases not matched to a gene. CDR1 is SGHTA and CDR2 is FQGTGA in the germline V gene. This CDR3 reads CASSPDRGEPQHF. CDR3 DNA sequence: TGTGCCAGCAGCCCGGACAGGGGTGAGCCCCAGCATTTT.

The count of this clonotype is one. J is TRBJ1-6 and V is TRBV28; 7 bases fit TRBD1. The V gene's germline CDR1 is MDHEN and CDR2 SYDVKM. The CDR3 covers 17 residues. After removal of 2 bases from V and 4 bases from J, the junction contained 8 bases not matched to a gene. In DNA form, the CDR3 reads TGTGCCAGCAGTTTACCGACAGGGTTTACGTATAATTCACCCCTCCACTTT. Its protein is CASSLPTGFTYNSPLHF.

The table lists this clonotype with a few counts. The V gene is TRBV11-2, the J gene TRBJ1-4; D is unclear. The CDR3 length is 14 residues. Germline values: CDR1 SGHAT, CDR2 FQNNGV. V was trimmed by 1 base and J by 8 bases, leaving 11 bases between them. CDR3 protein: CASSLGGGTEKLFF. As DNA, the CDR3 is TGTGCCAGCAGCTTAGGGGGAGGAACCGAAAAACTGTTTTTT.

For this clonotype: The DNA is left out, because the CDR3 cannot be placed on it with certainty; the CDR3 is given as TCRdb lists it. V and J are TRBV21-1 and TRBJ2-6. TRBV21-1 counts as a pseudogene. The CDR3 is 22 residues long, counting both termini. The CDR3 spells CASSCHREIFRTVGSGANVLTF.

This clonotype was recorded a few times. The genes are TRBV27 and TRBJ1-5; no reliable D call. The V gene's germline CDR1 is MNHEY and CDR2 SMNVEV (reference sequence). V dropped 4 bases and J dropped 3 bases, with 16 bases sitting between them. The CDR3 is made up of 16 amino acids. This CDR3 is CASSSVEGNSNQPQHF. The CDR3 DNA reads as TGTGCCAGCAGTTCGGTCGAAGGGAATTCCAATCAGCCCCAGCATTTT.

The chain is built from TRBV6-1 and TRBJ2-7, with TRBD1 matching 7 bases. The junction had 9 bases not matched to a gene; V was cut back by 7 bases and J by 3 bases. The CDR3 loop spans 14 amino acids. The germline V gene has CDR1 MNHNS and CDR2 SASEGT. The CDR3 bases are TGTGCCAGCAAGAGTCGGGACAGTCGCTACGAGCAGTACTTC. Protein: CASKSRDSRYEQYF.

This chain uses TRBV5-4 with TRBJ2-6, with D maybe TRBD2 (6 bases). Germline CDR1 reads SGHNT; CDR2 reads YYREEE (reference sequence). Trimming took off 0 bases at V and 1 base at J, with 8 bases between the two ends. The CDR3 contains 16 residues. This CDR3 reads CASSLAGRSGANVLTF. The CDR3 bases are TGTGCCAGCAGCTTGGCCGGGAGATCTGGGGCCAACGTCCTGACTTTC. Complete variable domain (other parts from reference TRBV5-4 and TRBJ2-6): ETGVTQSPTHLIKTRGQQVTLRCSSQSGHNTVSWYQQALGQGPQFIFQYYREEENGRGNFPPRFSGLQFPNYSSELNVNALELDDSALYLCASSLAGRSGANVLTFGAGSRLTVL.

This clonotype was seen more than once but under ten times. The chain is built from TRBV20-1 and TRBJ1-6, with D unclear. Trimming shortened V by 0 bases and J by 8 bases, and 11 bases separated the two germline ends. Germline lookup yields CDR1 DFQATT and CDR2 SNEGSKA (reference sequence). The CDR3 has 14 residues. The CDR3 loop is CSARDARVHSPLHF. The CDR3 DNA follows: TGCAGTGCTAGAGATGCGAGGGTACATTCACCCCTCCACTTT.

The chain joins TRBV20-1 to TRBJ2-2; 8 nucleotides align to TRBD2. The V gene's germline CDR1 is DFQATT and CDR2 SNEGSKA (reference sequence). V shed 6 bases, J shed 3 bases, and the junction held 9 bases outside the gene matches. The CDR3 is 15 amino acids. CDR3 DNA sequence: TGCAGTGCCCCTGTAGCGGGATCGGACACCGGGGAGCTGTTTTTT. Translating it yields CSAPVAGSDTGELFF.

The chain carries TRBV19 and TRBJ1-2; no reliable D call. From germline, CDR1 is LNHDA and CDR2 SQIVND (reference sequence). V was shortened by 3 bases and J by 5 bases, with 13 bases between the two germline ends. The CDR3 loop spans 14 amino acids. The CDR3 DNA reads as TGTGCCAGTAGTATCACCAGTATGTGGTATGGCTACACCTTC. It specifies CASSITSMWYGYTF.

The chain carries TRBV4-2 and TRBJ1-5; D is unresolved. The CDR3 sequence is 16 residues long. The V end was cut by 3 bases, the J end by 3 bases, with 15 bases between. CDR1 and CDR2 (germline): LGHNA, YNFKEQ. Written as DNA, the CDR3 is TGTGCCAGCAGCCACGACGGGCAGGAGCTCAATCAGCCCCAGCATTTT. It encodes CASSHDGQELNQPQHF.

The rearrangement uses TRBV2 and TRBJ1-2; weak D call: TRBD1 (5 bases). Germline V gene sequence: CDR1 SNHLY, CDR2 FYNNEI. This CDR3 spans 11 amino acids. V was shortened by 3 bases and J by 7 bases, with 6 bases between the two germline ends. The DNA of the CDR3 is TGTGCCAGCAGTGAGGGGGGTGGCTACACCTTC. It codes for CASSEGGGYTF.

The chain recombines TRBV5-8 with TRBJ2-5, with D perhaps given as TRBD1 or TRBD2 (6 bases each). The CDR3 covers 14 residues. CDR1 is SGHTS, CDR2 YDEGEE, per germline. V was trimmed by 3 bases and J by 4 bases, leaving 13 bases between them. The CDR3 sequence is CASSWPGAPETQYF. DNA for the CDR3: TGTGCCAGCAGCTGGCCGGGGGCTCCAGAGACCCAGTACTTC.

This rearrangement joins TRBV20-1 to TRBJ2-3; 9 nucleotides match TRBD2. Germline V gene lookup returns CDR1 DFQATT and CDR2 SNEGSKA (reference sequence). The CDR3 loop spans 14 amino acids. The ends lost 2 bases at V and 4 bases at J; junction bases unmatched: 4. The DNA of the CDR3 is TGCAGTGCTAGATCCCAGCGGGAGGCAGATACGCAGTATTTT. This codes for CSARSQREADTQYF.

The CDR3, as DNA: TGTGCCAGCAGCCGTACGAACCGGGACCAGCAGTTCTTC. This encodes CASSRTNRDQQFF. V gene TRBV6-1 combines with J gene TRBJ2-1, with D perhaps being TRBD1 or TRBD2 (5 bases each). This CDR3 comprises 13 residues. V gave up 6 bases and J gave up 11 bases, with 17 bases separating them. The V gene's germline CDR1 is MNHNS and CDR2 SASEGT.